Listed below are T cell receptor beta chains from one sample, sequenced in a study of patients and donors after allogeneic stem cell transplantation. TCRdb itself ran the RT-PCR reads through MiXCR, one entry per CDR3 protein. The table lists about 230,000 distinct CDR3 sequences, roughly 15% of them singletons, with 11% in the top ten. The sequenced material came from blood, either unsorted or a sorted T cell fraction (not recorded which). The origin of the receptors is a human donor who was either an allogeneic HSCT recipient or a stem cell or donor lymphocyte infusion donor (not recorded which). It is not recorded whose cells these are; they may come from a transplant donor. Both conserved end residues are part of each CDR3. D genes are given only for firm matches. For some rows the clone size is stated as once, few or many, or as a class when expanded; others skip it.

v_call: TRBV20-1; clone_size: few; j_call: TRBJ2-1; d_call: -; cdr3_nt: TGCAGTGCGGGCACCTATAATGAGCAGTTCTTC; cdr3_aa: CSAGTYNEQFF
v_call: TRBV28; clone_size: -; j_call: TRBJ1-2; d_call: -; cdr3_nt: TGTGCCAGCAACGGTCCGGTATATTATGGCTACACCTTC; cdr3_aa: CASNGPVYYGYTF
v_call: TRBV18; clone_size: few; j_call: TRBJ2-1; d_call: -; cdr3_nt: TGTGCCAGCTCACCAAGGAGTAGCAGCGGCGAGCAGTTCTTC; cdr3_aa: CASSPRSSSGEQFF
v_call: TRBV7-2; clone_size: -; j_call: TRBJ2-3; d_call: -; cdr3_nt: TGTGCCAGCAGCTTACGGGGCCCAGATACGCAGTATTTT; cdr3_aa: CASSLRGPDTQYF
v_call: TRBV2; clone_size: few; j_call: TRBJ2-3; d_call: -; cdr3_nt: TGTGCCAGCAGTCTAGACGGGGCCGCCACAGATACGCAGTATTTT; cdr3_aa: CASSLDGAATDTQYF
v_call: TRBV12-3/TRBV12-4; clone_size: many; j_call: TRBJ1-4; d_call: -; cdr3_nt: TGTGCCAGCAGTCCGTCGACCGGGAATAATGAAAAACTGTTTTTT; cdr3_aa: CASSPSTGNNEKLFF
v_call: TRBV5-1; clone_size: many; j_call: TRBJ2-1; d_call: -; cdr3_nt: TGCGCCAGCAGCTTGTCGCCGAACTCCGATGAGCAGTTCTTC; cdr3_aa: CASSLSPNSDEQFF
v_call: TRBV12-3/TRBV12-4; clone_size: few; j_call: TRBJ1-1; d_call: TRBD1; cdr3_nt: TGTGCCAGCAGTTCGGACAGGGGATCCCTGTTCACTGAAGCTTTCTTT; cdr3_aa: CASSSDRGSLFTEAFF
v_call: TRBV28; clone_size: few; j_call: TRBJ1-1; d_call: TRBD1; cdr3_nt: TGTGCCAGTCCCCCGCCGGGACAGGGGGCTTATAGCACTGAAGCTTTCTTT; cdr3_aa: CASPPPGQGAYSTEAFF
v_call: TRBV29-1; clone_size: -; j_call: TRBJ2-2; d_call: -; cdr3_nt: TGCAGCGTTGACAGGGGAACGGACACCGGGGAGCTGTTTTTT; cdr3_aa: CSVDRGTDTGELFF
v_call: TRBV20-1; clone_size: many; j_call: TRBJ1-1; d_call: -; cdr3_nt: TGCAGTGCTAGAGATAGAGTCAGGATGAACACTGAAGCTTTCTTT; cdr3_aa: CSARDRVRMNTEAFF
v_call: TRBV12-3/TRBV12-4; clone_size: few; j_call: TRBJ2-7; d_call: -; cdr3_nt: TGTGCCAGCAGAGACAAGAACTCCTACGAGCAGTACTTC; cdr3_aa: CASRDKNSYEQYF
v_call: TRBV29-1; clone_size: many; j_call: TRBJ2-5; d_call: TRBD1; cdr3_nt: TGCGCCCTCCGAAGGGGGCGAGGGGAGACCCAGTACTTC; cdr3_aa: CALRRGRGETQYF
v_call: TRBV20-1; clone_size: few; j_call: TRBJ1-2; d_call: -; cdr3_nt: TGCAGTGCTAGATCGGGGGCGCGGGCGGGTGGCTACACCTTC; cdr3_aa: CSARSGARAGGYTF
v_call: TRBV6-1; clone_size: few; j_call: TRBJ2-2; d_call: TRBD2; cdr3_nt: TGTGCCAGCACCTTCCTAGCGGGCACCGGGGAGCTGTTTTTT; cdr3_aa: CASTFLAGTGELFF
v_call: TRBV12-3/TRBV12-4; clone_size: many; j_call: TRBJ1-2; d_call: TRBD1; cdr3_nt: TGTGCCAGCAGTTTAGGGACAGGGAGGGACTATGGCTACACCTTC; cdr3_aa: CASSLGTGRDYGYTF
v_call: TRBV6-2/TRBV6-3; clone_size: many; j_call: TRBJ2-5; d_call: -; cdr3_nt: TGTGCCAGCAGTCTTATGGGATGGTGGCTAGAGGAGACCCAGTACTTC; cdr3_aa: CASSLMGWWLEETQYF
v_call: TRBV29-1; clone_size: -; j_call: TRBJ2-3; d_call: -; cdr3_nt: TGCAGCGTGAGCGGACAGCTCACAGATACGCAGTATTTT; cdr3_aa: CSVSGQLTDTQYF
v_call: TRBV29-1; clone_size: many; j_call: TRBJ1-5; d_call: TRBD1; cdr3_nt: TGCAGCGTTGTGGACAGGGTTAATCAGCCCCAGCATTTT; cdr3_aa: CSVVDRVNQPQHF
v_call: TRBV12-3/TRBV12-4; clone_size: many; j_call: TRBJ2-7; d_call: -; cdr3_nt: TGTGCCAGCAGTTTGCGTGTATGGCAGGGGACCTACGAGCAGTACTTC; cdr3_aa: CASSLRVWQGTYEQYF
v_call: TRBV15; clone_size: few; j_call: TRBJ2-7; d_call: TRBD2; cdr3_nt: TGTGCCACCAGCAGAGCCATAGCGGGGGAATCCGAGCAGTACTTC; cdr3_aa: CATSRAIAGESEQYF
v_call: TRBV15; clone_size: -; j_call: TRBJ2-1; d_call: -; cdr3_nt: TGTGCCACCAGCAGAGATCTATACGGCGGGCAGAGCTCCTACAATGAGCAGTTCTTC; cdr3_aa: CATSRDLYGGQSSYNEQFF
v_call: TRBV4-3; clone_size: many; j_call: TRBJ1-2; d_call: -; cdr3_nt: TGCGCCAGCAGCCAGGGGGGTAGGAGTCGGGGTAACTATGGCTACACCTTC; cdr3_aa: CASSQGGRSRGNYGYTF
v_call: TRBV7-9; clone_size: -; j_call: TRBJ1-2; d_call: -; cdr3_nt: TGTGCCAGCAGCTTCACAGGGACCGGCTACACCTTC; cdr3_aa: CASSFTGTGYTF
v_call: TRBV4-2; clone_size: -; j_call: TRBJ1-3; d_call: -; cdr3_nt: TGTGCCAGCAGCCCACAGGGAGGAACTGGAAACACCATATATTTT; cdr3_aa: CASSPQGGTGNTIYF
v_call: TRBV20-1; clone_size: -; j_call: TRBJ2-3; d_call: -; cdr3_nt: TGCAGTGCTAGGTTGTCGCTCTCTAGCACAGATACGCAGTATTTT; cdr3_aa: CSARLSLSSTDTQYF
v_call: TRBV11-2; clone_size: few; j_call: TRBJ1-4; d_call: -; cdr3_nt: TGTGCCAGCAGCTCAGGGAAGACTAATGAAAAACTGTTTTTT; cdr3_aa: CASSSGKTNEKLFF
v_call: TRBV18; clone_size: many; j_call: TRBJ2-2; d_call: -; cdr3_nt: TGTGCCAGCTCACCCCCTAAAACAGGGCTCAACACCGGGGAGCTGTTTTTT; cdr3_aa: CASSPPKTGLNTGELFF
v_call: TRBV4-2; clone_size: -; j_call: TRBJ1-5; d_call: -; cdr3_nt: TGTGCCAGCAGCCAAGATCGGGGGGATCAGCCCCAGCATTTT; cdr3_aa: CASSQDRGDQPQHF
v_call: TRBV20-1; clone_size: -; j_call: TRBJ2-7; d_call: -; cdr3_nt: TGCAGTGCAACAGGACCCTACGAGCAGTACTTC; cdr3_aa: CSATGPYEQYF